This TCR beta chain emerged from a study of OX40 agonist ivuxolimab in advanced cancers. The wider study: Patients were given ivuxolimab, an antibody that agonizes OX40 (CD134). The study, taken as a whole, reports: Among the nonresponders, some also had low normalized T-cell clonal expansion.

Produced via immunoSEQ multiplex PCR; TCRdb's table is partial and in-frame only. The sample holds about 53,000 clones, approximately 75% seen once. CDR1 SGDLS and CDR2 YYNGEE come from the germline V gene. The CDR3 length is 15 residues. V dropped 3 bases and J dropped 0 bases, with 9 bases sitting between them. Notes on this clone: Its antigen remains unidentified.

This specimen was CD4+ or CD8+ T cells sorted from blood, taken in a trial of the OX40 agonist ivuxolimab. The chain uses TRBV9 and TRBJ2-2; a possible D gene is TRBD2 (6 bases). The receptor comes from an adult with an advanced solid tumor such as melanoma, head and neck, liver or kidney cancer. CDR3 amino acids: CASSARDSNTGELFF. The DNA for the CDR3 is TGTGCCAGCAGCGCCCGGGACTCGAACACCGGGGAGCTGTTTTTT.